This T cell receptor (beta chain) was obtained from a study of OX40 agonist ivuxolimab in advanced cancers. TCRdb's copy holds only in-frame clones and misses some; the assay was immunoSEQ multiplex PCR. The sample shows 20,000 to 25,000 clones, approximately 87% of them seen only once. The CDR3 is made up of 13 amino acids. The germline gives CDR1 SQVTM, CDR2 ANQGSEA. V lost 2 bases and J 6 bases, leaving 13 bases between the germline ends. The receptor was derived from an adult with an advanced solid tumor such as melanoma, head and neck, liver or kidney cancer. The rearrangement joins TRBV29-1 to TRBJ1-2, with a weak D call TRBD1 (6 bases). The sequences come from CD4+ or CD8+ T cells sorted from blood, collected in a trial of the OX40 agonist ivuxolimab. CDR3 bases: TGCAGCGTTGAATTGTGGGGGCTTGATGGCTACACCTTC. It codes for CSVELWGLDGYTF.